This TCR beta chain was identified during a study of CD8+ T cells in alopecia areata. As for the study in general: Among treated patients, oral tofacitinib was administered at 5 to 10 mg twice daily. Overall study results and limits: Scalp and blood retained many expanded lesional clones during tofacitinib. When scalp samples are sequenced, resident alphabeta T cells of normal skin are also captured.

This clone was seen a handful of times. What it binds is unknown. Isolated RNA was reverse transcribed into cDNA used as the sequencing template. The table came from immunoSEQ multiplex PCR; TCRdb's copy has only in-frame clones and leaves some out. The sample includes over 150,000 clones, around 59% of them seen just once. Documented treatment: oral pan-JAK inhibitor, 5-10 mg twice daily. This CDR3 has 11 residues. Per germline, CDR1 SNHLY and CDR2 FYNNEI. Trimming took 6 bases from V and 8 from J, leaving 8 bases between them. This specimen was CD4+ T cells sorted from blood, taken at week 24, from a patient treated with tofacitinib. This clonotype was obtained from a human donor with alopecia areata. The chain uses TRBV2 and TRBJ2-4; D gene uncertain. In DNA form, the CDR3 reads TGTGCCAGCAGCGCCTCCTACATTCAGTACTTC. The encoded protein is CASSASYIQYF.